These 27 T cell receptor beta chains share one sample of origin, sequenced in a study of kidney transplant recipient with SARS-CoV-2 infection. TCRdb used MiXCR to reprocess the reads, holding one entry per CDR3 protein. The data contain under 250,000 distinct CDR3 sequences, 29% of them singletons. The material was a blood sample, obtained at baseline and on roughly day 110 from a kidney transplant recipient. These receptor sequences come from a male patient in his thirties who had COVID-19 and was a kidney transplant recipient. Some T cells may have come from the graft donor.

Ten or more counts support this clonotype. The chain uses TRBV28 and TRBJ1-2; 10 nucleotides match TRBD1. This CDR3 region has 17 residues. After removal of 4 bases from V and 1 base from J, the junction contained 9 bases not matched to a gene. Germline CDR1 MDHEN, CDR2 SYDVKM. CDR3 in amino acids: CASSSGTGARGNYGYTF. The CDR3 DNA follows: TGTGCCAGCAGTTCCGGGACAGGGGCGAGAGGTAACTATGGCTACACCTTC.

Regarding this clonotype: A much larger clone lies a single base off, so this may be a read error. The chain is built from TRBV12-3 or TRBV12-4 and TRBJ2-5; TRBD2 aligns across 8 bases. The CDR3 has 16 amino acids. The CDR3 protein is CAGSFRAGGYQETQYF. The CDR3 DNA sequence: TGTGCCGGCAGTTTTCGCGCGGGAGGATACCAAGAGACCCAGTACTTC.

This clonotype occurred a few times. This may arise from a read error, as a much more abundant clone is one base away. The rearrangement uses TRBV3-1 and TRBJ2-5; no clear D gene. The V end was cut by 4 bases, the J end by 5 bases, with 23 bases between. The germline CDR1 and CDR2 sequences are LGHDT and YNNKEL (reference sequence). This CDR3 has 17 residues. The CDR3 DNA reads TGTGCCAGCAGCCGTAGGGCTCCCATTTCTTCCTCTGAGACCCAGTACTTC. Its protein product is CASSRRAPISSSETQYF.

The sample holds many counts of this clonotype. The chain combines TRBV4-3 with TRBJ1-2, with unresolved D. CDR1 is LGHNA and CDR2 is YSLEER in the germline V gene. This CDR3 has 17 residues. V was pared by 5 bases and J by 4 bases, with 23 bases between. In DNA, the CDR3 is TGCGCCAGCAGCTCGTATGTAGGACGTCGAAAGACCTATGGCTACACCTTC. It is translated as CASSSYVGRRKTYGYTF.

Comment on this clonotype: A read error is possible here, since a much larger clone lies one base away. The rearrangement uses TRBV7-9 and TRBJ2-2, with a possible D match to TRBD2 (5 bases). Germline V gives CDR1 SEHNR, CDR2 FQNEAQ (reference sequence). This CDR3 comprises 14 residues. For the CDR3, the DNA is TGTGCCAGCAGCTTAGCCCCGGGCACCGGGGAGCCGTTTTTT. As protein: CASSLAPGTGEPFF.

The table lists this clonotype with a few counts. The gene calls are TRBV10-3 and TRBJ2-1, with D tentatively TRBD1 (9 bases). Germline V CDR1 and CDR2: ENHRY, SYGVKD. With 6 bases removed from V and 6 bases from J, the gap between germline ends came to 18 bases. The CDR3 is made up of 15 amino acids. The CDR3 DNA reads TGTGCCATCAGACAGGGGGCTAGCGGGTTCAATGAGCAGTTCTTC. As protein: CAIRQGASGFNEQFF.

At least ten counts were recorded for this clonotype. This chain links TRBV3-1 with TRBJ2-5; D gene unclear. The CDR3 has 17 amino acids. Germline values: CDR1 LGHDT, CDR2 YNNKEL (reference sequence). V lost 5 bases, J lost 5 bases, and 24 bases lay in between. This CDR3 is CASSGQNPISFSETQYF. As DNA, the CDR3 is TGTGCCAGCAGCGGTCAGAATCCCATTTCTTTCTCTGAGACCCAGTACTTC.

The chain joins TRBV7-8 to TRBJ1-2; unclear D gene. The CDR3 loop spans 17 amino acids. Trimming left V 5 bases short and J 4 bases short, with 23 bases between. Germline CDR1 is SGHVS and CDR2 is FQNEAQ. DNA of the CDR3: TGTGCCAGCAGCGCATGGGCGTTTACCCGAAAGACCTATGGCTACACCTTC. Translation: CASSAWAFTRKTYGYTF.

At least ten counts were recorded for this clonotype. This sequence joins TRBV29-1 and TRBJ1-1; a possible D gene is TRBD1 (6 bases). CDR1 SQVTM and CDR2 ANQGSEA come from the germline V gene. CDR3 size: 15 residues. The V end was cut by 7 bases, the J end by 2 bases, with 20 bases between. The CDR3 here is CSAEDRGGTNTEAFF. As DNA, the CDR3 is TGCAGCGCCGAGGATAGGGGGGGGACCAACACTGAAGCTTTCTTT.

Comments on this clonotype: Its ends do not fully match the called genes, so a read error is possible. The V call is TRBV7-8, the J call TRBJ2-2; 8 bases line up with TRBD1. The CDR3 has 19 residues. Germline V gene sequence: CDR1 SGHVS, CDR2 FQNEAQ. CDR3 amino acids: CASSTDRGVVPELTRELFF. Written as DNA, the CDR3 is TGTGCCAGCAGCACCGACAGGGGTGTTGTACCGGAGCTCACCAGGGAGCTGTTTTTT.

Ten or more counts support this clonotype. J is TRBJ1-4 and V is TRBV28; D uncertain. The CDR3 has 14 amino acids. In germline, CDR1 is MDHEN, CDR2 SYDVKM. Deletions cut 6 bases from V and 5 bases from J, with 13 bases between. This CDR3 is CASSLGRMNEKLFF. DNA of the CDR3: TGTGCCAGCAGCCTCGGACGGATGAATGAAAAACTGTTTTTT.

The table lists this clonotype with many counts. The chain has TRBV6-2 or TRBV6-3 and TRBJ2-2; no definite D call. Germline loops: CDR1 MNHEY, CDR2 SVGEGT. The CDR3 covers 14 residues. V dropped 10 bases and J dropped 1 base, with 13 bases sitting between them. As DNA, the CDR3 is TGTGCCACCACTTCGGGCAGGAACACCGGGGAGCTGTTTTTT. Amino acid sequence: CATTSGRNTGELFF.

This clonotype was seen a few times. The rearrangement joins TRBV6-5 to TRBJ2-1; D is unresolved. Trimming pared 10 bases from V and 7 bases from J, leaving 14 bases between. The germline CDR1 and CDR2 sequences are MNHEY and SVGAGI. The CDR3 extends over 12 amino acids. Written as DNA, the CDR3 is TGTGCCATCAGCAGTGTGTCAAATGAGCAGTTCTTC. Amino acid sequence: CAISSVSNEQFF.

This clonotype appeared many times. The V and J genes are TRBV25-1 and TRBJ1-1; D is ambiguous. The CDR3 is 14 residues long. Trimming took off 3 bases at V and 4 bases at J, with 12 bases between the two ends. CDR1 and CDR2 (germline): MGHDK, SYGVNS. The chain's CDR3 is CASSDRLGGTEAFF. The CDR3 DNA reads as TGTGCCAGCAGTGACAGACTAGGTGGCACTGAAGCTTTCTTT.

As regards this clonotype: This may be a read error, as it is one base from a much larger clone. In DNA form, the CDR3 reads TGCAGTGCTAGCAGAGGGGGGGGCAGTCTCAGTGTAGAAGCTTTCTTT. Translating it yields CSASRGGGSLSVEAFF. The chain couples TRBV20-1 to TRBJ1-1, with D perhaps matching TRBD1 (6 bases). Deletions cut 3 bases from V and 8 bases from J, with 25 bases between. CDR3 length equals 16 residues. CDR1 is DFQATT and CDR2 is SNEGSKA in the germline V gene (reference sequence).

The table lists this clonotype with many counts. This chain connects TRBV2 to TRBJ1-1; D may be TRBD1 (6 bases). The CDR3 runs 15 residues. Germline CDR1 and CDR2: SNHLY and FYNNEI. V lost 2 bases, J lost 4 bases, and 14 bases lay in between. This CDR3 is CASSEQTGSSTEAFF. CDR3 DNA sequence: TGTGCCAGCAGTGAACAAACAGGGAGCAGCACTGAAGCTTTCTTT.

This clonotype was observed many times. V usage is TRBV12-2 and J usage is TRBJ1-2; the D call in the table, TRBD1, was not verified against the DNA. TRBV12-2 represents a pseudogene. The CDR3 loop spans 17 amino acids. The CDR3 loop is CASRANRTPRKTYGYTF. For the CDR3, the DNA is TGTGCAAGTCGCGCTAACAGGACTCCACGAAAGACCTATGGCTACACCTTC.

This clonotype was observed many times. The V call is TRBV5-1, the J call TRBJ1-5, with D possibly being TRBD1 (5 bases). CDR1 and CDR2 (germline): SGHRS, YFSETQ. V gave up 4 bases and J gave up 5 bases, with 16 bases separating them. This CDR3 is 15 amino acids long. The CDR3 DNA reads TGCGCCAGCAGCCCCAGGGCGGGAGGGGATCAGCCCCAGCATTTT. Its protein is CASSPRAGGDQPQHF.

This clonotype was observed many times. The J gene is TRBJ1-1, the V gene TRBV12-1; TRBD1, the D gene given by the table, was not confirmed from the DNA. TRBV12-1 is given as a pseudogene. The CDR3 length is 13 residues. The CDR3 bases are TGTGCCAGGGGGGGCGGAAAGAACACTGAAGCTTTCTTT. This translates into CARGGGKNTEAFF.

V and J are TRBV20-1 and TRBJ2-7; D is possibly TRBD1 (5 bases). CDR1 and CDR2 (germline): DFQATT, SNEGSKA (reference sequence). This CDR3 region has 15 residues. Trimming took off 0 bases at V and 2 bases at J, with 14 bases between the two ends. Here the CDR3 DNA reads TGCAGTGCTAGAGATCTGGCCAGGGTCACCTACGAGCAGTACTTC. It specifies CSARDLARVTYEQYF.

This clonotype showed up many times. This sequence joins TRBV5-6 and TRBJ1-1; 8 bases agree with TRBD1. With V trimmed by 3 bases and J by 1 base, 8 bases remained unmatched. Germline V gene sequence: CDR1 SGHDT, CDR2 YYEEEE. The CDR3 length is 16 residues. The chain's CDR3 is CASSYRQGRGNTEAFF. CDR3 in DNA: TGTGCCAGCAGCTATAGACAGGGGAGAGGGAACACTGAAGCTTTCTTT.

Turning to this clonotype: Possible read error: a much larger clone is one base away. The J gene is TRBJ2-5, the V gene TRBV3-1, with D hard to call. There are 17 residues in the CDR3. V was pared by 9 bases and J by 5 bases, with 28 bases between. Germline CDR1 LGHDT, CDR2 YNNKEL (reference sequence). This CDR3 reads CARSVQVPISFSETQYF. CDR3 sequence (DNA): TGTGCCAGAAGCGTTCAGGTTCCCATTTCTTTCTCTGAGACCCAGTACTTC.

At least ten counts were recorded for this clonotype. The rearrangement links TRBV28 to TRBJ1-2; weak D call: TRBD1 (6 bases). CDR1 and CDR2 (germline): MDHEN, SYDVKM. Trimming removed 5 bases from V and 3 bases from J, with 13 bases in between. This CDR3 is built from 14 residues. The CDR3 protein is CASSPWGAYYGYTF. The CDR3 coding sequence is TGTGCCAGCAGTCCCTGGGGGGCTTACTATGGCTACACCTTC.

This clonotype was recorded at least ten times. The chain uses TRBV28 and TRBJ2-5; 9 nucleotides agree with TRBD1. Per the germline V gene, CDR1 is MDHEN and CDR2 is SYDVKM. V was pared by 6 bases and J by 5 bases, with 13 bases of the junction left unmatched. The CDR3 sequence is 16 residues long. CDR3 protein: CASRRRDRVRSETQYF. DNA for the CDR3: TGTGCCAGCAGGCGTAGGGACAGGGTACGGAGTGAGACCCAGTACTTC.

The table lists this clonotype with many counts. This chain uses TRBV7-2 with TRBJ2-7; 9 positions agree with TRBD2. CDR1 is SGHTA, CDR2 FQGNSA, per germline. The CDR3 is 14 amino acids. The trim removed 3 bases at V and 4 bases at J, leaving 4 bases unmatched. The CDR3 is CASSFAGGGYEQYF. Written as DNA, the CDR3 is TGTGCCAGCAGCTTTGCGGGAGGGGGGTACGAGCAGTACTTC.

This clonotype was recorded many times. The chain couples TRBV7-9 to TRBJ2-7; 11 nucleotides align to TRBD1. V lost 5 bases and J lost 0; bases outside the gene matches: 3. Germline V CDR1 and CDR2: SEHNR, FQNEAQ (reference sequence). The length of the CDR3 is 15 residues. CDR3 nucleotides: TGTGCCAGCAGCCATGGACAGGGGGCCTCCTACGAGCAGTACTTC. This codes for CASSHGQGASYEQYF.

In its sample, this clonotype was seen a few times. This sequence joins TRBV20-1 and TRBJ1-6; 7 positions agree with TRBD1. Losses at the gene ends were 0 bases for V and 9 bases for J; bases not matched to a gene: 11. The CDR3 is made up of 16 amino acids. The germline V gene encodes CDR1 DFQATT and CDR2 SNEGSKA (reference sequence). CDR3 residues: CSARDGSQGVRSPLHF. The CDR3 DNA reads TGCAGTGCTAGAGATGGATCGCAGGGGGTTCGTTCACCCCTCCACTTT.